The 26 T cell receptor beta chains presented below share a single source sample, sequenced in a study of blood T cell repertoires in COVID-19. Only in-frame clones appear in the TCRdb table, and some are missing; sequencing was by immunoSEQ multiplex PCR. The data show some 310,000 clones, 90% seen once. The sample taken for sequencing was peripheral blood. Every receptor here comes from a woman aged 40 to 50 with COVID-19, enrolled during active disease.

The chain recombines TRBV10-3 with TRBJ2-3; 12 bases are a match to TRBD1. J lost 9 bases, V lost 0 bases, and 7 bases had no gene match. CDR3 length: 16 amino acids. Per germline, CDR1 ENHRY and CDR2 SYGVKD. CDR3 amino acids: CAISESGTGGLSTQYF. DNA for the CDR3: TGTGCCATCAGTGAGTCGGGGACAGGGGGCTTGTCAACGCAGTATTTT.

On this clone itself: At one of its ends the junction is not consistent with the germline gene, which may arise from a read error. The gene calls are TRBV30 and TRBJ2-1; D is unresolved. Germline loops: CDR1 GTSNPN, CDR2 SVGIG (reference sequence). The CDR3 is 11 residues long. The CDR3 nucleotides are TGCGGGTTACACTCCTACAATGAGCAGTTCTTC. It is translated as CGLHSYNEQFF.

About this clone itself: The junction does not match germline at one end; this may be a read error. The CDR3 spells CASSFPGLLKTEAFF. The CDR3 DNA is TGTGCCAGCAGTTTCCCCGGACTGCTGAAGACTGAAGCTTTCTTT. The chain has TRBV28 and TRBJ1-1; D not resolved. CDR1 MDHEN and CDR2 SYDVKM come from the germline V gene. CDR3 length equals 15 residues.

CDR3 sequence: CASSYAVGGIYEQYF. For the CDR3, the DNA is TGTGCCAGCAGTTATGCGGTTGGGGGGATCTACGAGCAGTACTTC. The genes are TRBV2 and TRBJ2-7, with D tentatively TRBD2 (6 bases). CDR3 size: 15 residues. Trimming stripped 5 bases from V and 3 bases from J, with 17 bases between. From germline, CDR1 is SNHLY and CDR2 FYNNEI.

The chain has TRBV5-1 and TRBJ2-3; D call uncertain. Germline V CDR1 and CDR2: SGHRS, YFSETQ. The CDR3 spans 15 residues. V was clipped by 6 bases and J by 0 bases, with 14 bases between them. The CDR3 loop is CASTPGGLSTDTQYF. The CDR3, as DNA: TGCGCCAGCACCCCTGGTGGGCTTAGCACAGATACGCAGTATTTT. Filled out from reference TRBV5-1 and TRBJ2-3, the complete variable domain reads KAGVTQTPRYLIKTRGQQVTLSCSPISGHRSVSWYQQTPGQGLQFLFEYFSETQRNKGNFPGRFSGRQFSNSRSEMNVSTLELGDSALYLCASTPGGLSTDTQYFGPGTRLTVL.

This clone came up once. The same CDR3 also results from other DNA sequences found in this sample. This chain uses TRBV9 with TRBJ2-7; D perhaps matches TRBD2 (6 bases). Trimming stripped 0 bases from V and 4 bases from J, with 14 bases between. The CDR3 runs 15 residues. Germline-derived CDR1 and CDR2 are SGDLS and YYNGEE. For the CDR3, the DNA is TGTGCCAGCAGCGTAGAGGGCGGGACGGGGTACGAGCAGTACTTC. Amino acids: CASSVEGGTGYEQYF.

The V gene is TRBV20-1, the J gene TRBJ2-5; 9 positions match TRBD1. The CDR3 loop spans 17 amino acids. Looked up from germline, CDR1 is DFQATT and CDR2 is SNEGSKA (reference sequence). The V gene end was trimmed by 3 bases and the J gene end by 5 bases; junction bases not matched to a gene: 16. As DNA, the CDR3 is TGCAGTGCTAGTCCCCCTCCGGGACAGGGAATTGTGGAGACCCAGTACTTC. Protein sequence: CSASPPPGQGIVETQYF.

DNA for the CDR3: TGTGCCAGCAGCTTTCCTAGCGGGAGCGGCACAGATACGCAGTATTTT. Its translation is CASSFPSGSGTDTQYF. The chain couples TRBV7-3 to TRBJ2-3; TRBD2 aligns across 10 bases. The CDR3 covers 16 residues. Germline V gene sequence: CDR1 SGHTA, CDR2 FQGTGA. The junction had 4 bases not matched to a gene; V was cut back by 3 bases and J by 1 base.

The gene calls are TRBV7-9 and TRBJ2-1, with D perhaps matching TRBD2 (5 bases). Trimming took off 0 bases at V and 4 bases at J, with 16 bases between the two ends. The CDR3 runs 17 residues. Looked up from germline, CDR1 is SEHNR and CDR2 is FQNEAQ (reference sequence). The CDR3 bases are TGTGCCAGCAGCTTAGCGCCATGGGAGAGGATTTACAATGAGCAGTTCTTC. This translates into CASSLAPWERIYNEQFF. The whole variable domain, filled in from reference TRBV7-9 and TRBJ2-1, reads DTGVSQNPRHKITKRGQNVTFRCDPISEHNRLYWYRQTLGQGPEFLTYFQNEAQLEKSRLLSDRFSAERPKGSFSTLEIQRTEQGDSAMYLCASSLAPWERIYNEQFFGPGTRLTVL.

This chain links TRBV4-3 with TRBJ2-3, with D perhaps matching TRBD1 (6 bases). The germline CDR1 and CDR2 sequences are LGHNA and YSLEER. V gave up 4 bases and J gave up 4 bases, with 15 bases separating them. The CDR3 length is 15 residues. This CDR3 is CASSPKQGWADTQYF. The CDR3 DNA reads TGCGCCAGCAGCCCGAAACAGGGTTGGGCAGATACGCAGTATTTT.

The CDR3 is CASSLLGLGSTDTQYF. CDR3 DNA: TGTGCCAGCAGTTTACTGGGACTAGGTTCCACAGATACGCAGTATTTT. The chain has TRBV28 and TRBJ2-3; 8 nucleotides align to TRBD2. The CDR3 runs 16 residues. J was trimmed by 2 bases and V by 2 bases; bases with no gene match: 6. CDR1 and CDR2 (germline): MDHEN, SYDVKM.

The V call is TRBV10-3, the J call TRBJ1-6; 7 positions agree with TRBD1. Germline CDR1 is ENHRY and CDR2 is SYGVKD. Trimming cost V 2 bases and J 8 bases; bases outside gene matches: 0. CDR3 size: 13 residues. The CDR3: CAISEDRDSPLHF. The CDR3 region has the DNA TGTGCCATCAGTGAGGACAGGGATTCACCCCTCCACTTT.

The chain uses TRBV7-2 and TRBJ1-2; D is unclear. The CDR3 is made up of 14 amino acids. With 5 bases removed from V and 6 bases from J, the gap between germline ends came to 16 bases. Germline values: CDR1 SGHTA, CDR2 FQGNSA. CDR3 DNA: TGTGCCAGCAGCAACCTCGGAGGGTCCCATGGCTACACCTTC. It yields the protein CASSNLGGSHGYTF. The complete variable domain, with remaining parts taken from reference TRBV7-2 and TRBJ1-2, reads GAGVSQSPSNKVTEKGKDVELRCDPISGHTALYWYRQSLGQGLEFLIYFQGNSAPDKSGLPSDRFSAERTGGSVSTLTIQRTQQEDSAVYLCASSNLGGSHGYTFGSGTRLTVV.

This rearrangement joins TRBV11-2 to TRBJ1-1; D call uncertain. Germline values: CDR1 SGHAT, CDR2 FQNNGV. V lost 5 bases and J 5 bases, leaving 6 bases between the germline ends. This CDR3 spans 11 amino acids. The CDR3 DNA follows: TGTGCCAGCAGCCTCACTACTGAAGCTTTCTTT. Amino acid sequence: CASSLTTEAFF.

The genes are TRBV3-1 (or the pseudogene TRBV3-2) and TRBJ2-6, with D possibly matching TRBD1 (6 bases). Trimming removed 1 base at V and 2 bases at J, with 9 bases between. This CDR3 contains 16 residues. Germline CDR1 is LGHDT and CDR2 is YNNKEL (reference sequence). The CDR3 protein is CASSQGGGTGANVLTF. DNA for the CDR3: TGTGCCAGCAGCCAAGGAGGGGGAACTGGGGCCAACGTCCTGACTTTC.

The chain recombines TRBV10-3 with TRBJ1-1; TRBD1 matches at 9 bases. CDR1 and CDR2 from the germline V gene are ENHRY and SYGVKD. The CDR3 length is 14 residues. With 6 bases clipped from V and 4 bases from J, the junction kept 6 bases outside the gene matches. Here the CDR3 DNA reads TGTGCCATCAGCTGGACAGGGGCCGTCACTGAAGCTTTCTTT. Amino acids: CAISWTGAVTEAFF.

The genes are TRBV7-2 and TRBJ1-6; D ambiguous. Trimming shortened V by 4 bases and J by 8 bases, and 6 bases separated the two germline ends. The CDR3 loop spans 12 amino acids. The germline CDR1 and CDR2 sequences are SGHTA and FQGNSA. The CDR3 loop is CASSSTDSPLHF. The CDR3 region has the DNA TGTGCCAGCAGCTCAACGGATTCACCCCTCCACTTT.

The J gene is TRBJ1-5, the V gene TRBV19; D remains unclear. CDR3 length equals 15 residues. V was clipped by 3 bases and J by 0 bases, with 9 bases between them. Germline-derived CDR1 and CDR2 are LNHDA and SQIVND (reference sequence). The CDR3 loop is CASSISGFSNQPQHF. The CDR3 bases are TGTGCCAGTAGTATTTCAGGATTTAGCAATCAGCCCCAGCATTTT.

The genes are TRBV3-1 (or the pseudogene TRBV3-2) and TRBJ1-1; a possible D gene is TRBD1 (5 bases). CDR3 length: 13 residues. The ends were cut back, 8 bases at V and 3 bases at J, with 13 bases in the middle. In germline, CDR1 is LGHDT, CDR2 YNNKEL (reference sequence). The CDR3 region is CASPSKGYTEAFF. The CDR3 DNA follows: TGTGCCAGCCCCTCGAAGGGGTACACTGAAGCTTTCTTT.

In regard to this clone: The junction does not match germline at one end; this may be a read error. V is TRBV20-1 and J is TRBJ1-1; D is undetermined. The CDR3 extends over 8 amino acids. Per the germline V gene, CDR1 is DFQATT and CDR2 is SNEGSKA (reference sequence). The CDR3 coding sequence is TGCAGTGCTGGGCGCGAGATCTTT. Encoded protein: CSAGREIF.

In nucleotides, the CDR3 is TGTGCCAGCAGCTTGGCCGGGTCGCAGGGCCCAGATACGCAGTATTTT. This gives the protein CASSLAGSQGPDTQYF. This chain joins TRBV5-4 and TRBJ2-3; TRBD1 might be the D (5 bases). The germline CDR1 and CDR2 sequences are SGHNT and YYREEE (reference sequence). Between the trimmed V and J ends, which lost 0 bases and 4 bases, there was a span of 15 bases. The CDR3 has 16 amino acids.

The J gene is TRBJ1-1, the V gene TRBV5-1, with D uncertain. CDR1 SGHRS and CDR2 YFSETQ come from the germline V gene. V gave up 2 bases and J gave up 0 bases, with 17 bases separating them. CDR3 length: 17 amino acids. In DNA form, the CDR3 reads TGCGCCAGCAGCTTTAAGGGAGGAACAAGCATGAACACTGAAGCTTTCTTT. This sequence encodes CASSFKGGTSMNTEAFF.

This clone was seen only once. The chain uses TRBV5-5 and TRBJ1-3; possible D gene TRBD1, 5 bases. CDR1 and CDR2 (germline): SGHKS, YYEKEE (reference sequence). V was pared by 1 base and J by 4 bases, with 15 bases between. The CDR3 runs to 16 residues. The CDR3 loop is CASSLPRAYSGNTIYF. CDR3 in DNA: TGTGCCAGCAGCTTGCCCAGGGCATATTCAGGAAACACCATATATTTT.

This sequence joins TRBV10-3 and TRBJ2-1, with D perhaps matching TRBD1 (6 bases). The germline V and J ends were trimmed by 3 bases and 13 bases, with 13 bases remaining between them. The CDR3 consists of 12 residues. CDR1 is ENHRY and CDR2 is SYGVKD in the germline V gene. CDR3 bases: TGTGCCATCAGTGAAGACAGGAACCTTCAGTTCTTC. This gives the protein CAISEDRNLQFF.

The CDR3 loop reads CASSPGTSGGETQYF. The CDR3 DNA follows: TGCGCCAGCAGTCCCGGGACTAGCGGCGGAGAGACCCAGTACTTC. The genes are TRBV4-1 and TRBJ2-5; 11 bases align to TRBD2. From germline, CDR1 is MGHRA and CDR2 YSYEKL. This CDR3 region has 15 residues. Trimming took 6 bases from V and 4 from J; bases not matched to a gene: 7.

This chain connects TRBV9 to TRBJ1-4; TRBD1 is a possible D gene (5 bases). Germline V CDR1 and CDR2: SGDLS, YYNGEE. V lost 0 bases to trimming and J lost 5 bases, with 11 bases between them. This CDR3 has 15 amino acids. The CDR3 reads CASSVAGGSNEKLFF. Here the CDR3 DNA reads TGTGCCAGCAGCGTAGCGGGGGGTTCAAATGAAAAACTGTTTTTT.